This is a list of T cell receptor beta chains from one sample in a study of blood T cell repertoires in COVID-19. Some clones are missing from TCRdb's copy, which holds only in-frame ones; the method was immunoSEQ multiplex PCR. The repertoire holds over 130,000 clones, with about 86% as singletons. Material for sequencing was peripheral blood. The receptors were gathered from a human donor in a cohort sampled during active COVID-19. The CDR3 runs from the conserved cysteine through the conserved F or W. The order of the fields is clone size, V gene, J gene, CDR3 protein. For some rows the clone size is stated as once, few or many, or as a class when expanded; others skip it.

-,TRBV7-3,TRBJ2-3,CASSSAAGDTQYF
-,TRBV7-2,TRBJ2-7,CASSSRTGGYEQYF
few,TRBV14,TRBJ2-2,CATRQGATNTGELFF
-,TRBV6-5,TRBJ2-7,CASSPDRGPYEQYF
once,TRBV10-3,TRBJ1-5,CAISESGGGASNQPQHF
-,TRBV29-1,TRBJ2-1,CSVAPGLGYNEQFF
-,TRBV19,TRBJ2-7,CASSRQAGSYEQYF
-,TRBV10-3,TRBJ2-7,CAISELAVAGEQYF
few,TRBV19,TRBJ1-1,CASRGQGYTEAFF
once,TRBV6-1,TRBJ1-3,CASSVDRPRSGNTIYF
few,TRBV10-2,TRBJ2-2,CASRDRDRSNTGELFF
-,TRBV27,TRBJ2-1,CASRGGGSRQFF
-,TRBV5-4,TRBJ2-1,CASSSQGAYNEQFF
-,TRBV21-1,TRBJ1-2,CASSKITGTGVNYGYTF
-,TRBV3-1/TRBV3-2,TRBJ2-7,CASSPLRGGTYEQYF
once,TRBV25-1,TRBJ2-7,CANQGQGTYEQYF
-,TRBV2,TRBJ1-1,CASSGHYQGGTEAFF
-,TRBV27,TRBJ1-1,CASSLSTDSPTEAFF
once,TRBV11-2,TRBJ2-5,CASRHEAWETQYF
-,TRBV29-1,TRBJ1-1,CSVGEGQAEAFF
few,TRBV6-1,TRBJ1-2,CASSEAGTVSGYGYTF
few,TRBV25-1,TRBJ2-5,CASSEISMSQETQYF
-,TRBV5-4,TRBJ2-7,CASSSGQGSYEQYF
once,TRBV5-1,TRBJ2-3,CASSLAHKQGLTDTQYF
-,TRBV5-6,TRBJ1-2,CASSLGRGRDGYTF
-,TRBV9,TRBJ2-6,CASSVAKQGFSSGANVLTF
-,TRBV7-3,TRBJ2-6,CASSSWTGDSSGANVLTF
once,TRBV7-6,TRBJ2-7,CASSEQQGLGDEQYF
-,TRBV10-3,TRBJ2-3,CAISGRDRGTDTQYF
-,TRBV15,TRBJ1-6,CATSRETGQMTNSPLHF
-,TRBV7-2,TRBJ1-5,CASSLTGVSNQPQHF
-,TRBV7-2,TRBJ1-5,CASSSQTGQPQHF
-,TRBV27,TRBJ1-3,CASSLRAGNTIYF
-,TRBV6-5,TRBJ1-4,CASTKGTTNEKLFF
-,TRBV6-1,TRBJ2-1,CASSGLTGSSYNEQFF
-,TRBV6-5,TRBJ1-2,CASSRQGAEYGYTF
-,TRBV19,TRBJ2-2,CASSIDGQGRELFF
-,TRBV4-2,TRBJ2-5,CASSQLKGLAGAGETQYF
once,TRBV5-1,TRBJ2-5,CASREAGDQETQYF
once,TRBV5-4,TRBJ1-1,CASRLDRGNTEAFF
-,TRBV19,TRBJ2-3,CASSITRASGGTTDTQYF
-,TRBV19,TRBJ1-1,CASRYEQGANTEAFF
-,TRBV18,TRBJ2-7,CASSPITRDEQYF
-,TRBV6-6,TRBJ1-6,CASSYGPPKNSPLHF
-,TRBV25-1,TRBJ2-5,CASSQGSETQYF
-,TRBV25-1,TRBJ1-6,CASSELGGSNSPLHF
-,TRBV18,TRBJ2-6,CASSRDRAGANVLTF
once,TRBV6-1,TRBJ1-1,CASSEARGLPNTEAFF
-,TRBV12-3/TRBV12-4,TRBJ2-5,CASSLEPRETQYF
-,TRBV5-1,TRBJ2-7,CASSLDRGMVEQYF
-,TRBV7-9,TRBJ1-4,CASSFGGSNEKLFF
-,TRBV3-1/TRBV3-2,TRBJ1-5,CASSQDIVSNQPQHF
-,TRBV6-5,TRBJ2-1,CASSQQEYNEQFF
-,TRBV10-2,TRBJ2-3,CASRKGELTDTQYF
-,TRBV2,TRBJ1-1,CASSGDRRRTEAFF
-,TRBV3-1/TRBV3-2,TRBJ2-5,CASSQRSSRVLQETQYF
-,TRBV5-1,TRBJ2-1,CASSLGTAKNYNEQFF
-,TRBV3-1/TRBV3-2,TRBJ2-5,CASSQDLQFSETQYF
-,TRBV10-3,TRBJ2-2,CAIGAETTGELFF
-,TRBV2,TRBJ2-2,CASSLSEAGTGELFF